The rows below give T cell receptor beta chains drawn from one sample of a study of blood T cell repertoires in COVID-19. Sequencing was performed with immunoSEQ multiplex PCR; in TCRdb, only in-frame clones are kept and a portion is missing. The table lists some 50,000 clones, 77% of them singletons. Sequenced: peripheral blood. These receptors were obtained from a human donor with active or convalescent COVID-19. The donor label of this sample is uncertain. Each CDR3 is given with its conserved first and last residue. A D gene is named only where the DNA matches it firmly. Clone size, where shown, is once, few, many, or a class for clones that have expanded.

v_call,d_call,j_call,clone_size,cdr3_length,cdr3_aa,cdr3_nt
TRBV7-8,TRBD2,TRBJ2-1,NA,15,CASKKREGPSNEQFF,TGTGCCAGCAAAAAGCGGGAGGGCCCTAGTAACGAGCAGTTCTTC
TRBV6-6,NA,TRBJ1-6,few,16,CASRNTAGDSGSPLHF,TGTGCCAGCAGAAACACGGCAGGGGATAGTGGTTCACCCCTCCACTTT
TRBV6-5,NA,TRBJ2-1,few,13,CASTRSRENEQFF,TGTGCCAGCACCCGGTCCAGGGAAAATGAGCAGTTCTTC
TRBV7-2,NA,TRBJ1-2,once,13,CASSVDGNYGYTF,TGTGCCAGCAGCGTAGACGGTAACTATGGCTACACCTTC
TRBV14,NA,TRBJ1-2,NA,15,CASSRRTGPSGGYTF,TGTGCCAGCAGCCGAAGGACGGGCCCCTCAGGGGGCTACACCTTC
TRBV11-1,TRBD1,TRBJ2-7,once,15,CASSLGTGTSYEQYF,TGTGCCAGCAGCTTAGGGACAGGGACCTCCTACGAGCAGTACTTC
TRBV5-1,NA,TRBJ2-1,once,12,CASSLPKNEQFF,TGCGCCAGCAGCTTGCCTAAAAATGAGCAGTTCTTC
TRBV6-2/TRBV6-3,NA,TRBJ2-7,NA,13,CASSYSLVPEQYF,TGTGCCAGCAGTTACTCACTAGTCCCTGAGCAGTACTTC
TRBV5-1,TRBD1,TRBJ2-7,once,13,CASTRTGGYEQYF,TGCGCCAGCACCCGGACAGGGGGCTACGAGCAGTACTTC
TRBV7-9,TRBD2,TRBJ2-7,NA,15,CASSRVIAGAGEQYF,TGTGCCAGCAGCCGGGTCATAGCGGGAGCCGGCGAGCAGTACTTC
TRBV5-8,TRBD1,TRBJ1-1,NA,17,CASRKGQGASTNTEAFF,TGTGCCAGCAGAAAGGGACAGGGGGCCTCAACGAACACTGAAGCTTTCTTT
TRBV28,TRBD1,TRBJ2-7,few,18,CASSDRDRGLAVAYEQYF,TGTGCCAGCAGTGATCGGGACAGGGGGCTAGCGGTTGCCTACGAGCAGTACTTC
TRBV10-3,TRBD1,TRBJ2-7,once,14,CAIKAGQGNYEQYF,TGTGCCATCAAAGCAGGACAGGGAAACTACGAGCAGTACTTC
TRBV24-1,TRBD2,TRBJ2-1,NA,20,CATTAPTSGIKGGSYNEQFF,TGTGCCACCACCGCGCCGACTAGCGGGATAAAGGGAGGGTCCTACAATGAGCAGTTCTTC
TRBV20-1,NA,TRBJ1-4,NA,11,CSARTGEKLFF,TGCAGTGCTAGGACAGGTGAAAAACTGTTTTTT
TRBV19,TRBD1,TRBJ2-3,NA,14,CASSKDRVKDTQYF,TGTGCCAGTAGTAAGGACAGGGTTAAAGATACGCAGTATTTT
TRBV6-2/TRBV6-3,NA,TRBJ1-5,NA,16,CASSSYTGRSNQPQHF,TGTGCCAGCAGTTCGTATACAGGGCGGAGCAATCAGCCCCAGCATTTT
TRBV29-1,NA,TRBJ1-2,NA,11,CSAGQSRGYTF,TGCAGCGCCGGCCAGTCTAGGGGCTACACCTTC
TRBV7-9,TRBD2,TRBJ2-7,NA,14,CASSVSGGDYEQYF,TGTGCCAGCAGCGTCTCCGGGGGGGACTACGAGCAGTACTTC
TRBV28,TRBD2,TRBJ2-1,few,14,CASRGLAGFNEQFF,TGTGCCAGCAGAGGACTAGCGGGGTTTAATGAGCAGTTCTTC
TRBV18,NA,TRBJ1-5,NA,16,CASSPVGQDSNQPQHF,TGTGCCAGCTCACCCGTGGGGCAGGATAGCAATCAGCCCCAGCATTTT
TRBV20-1,TRBD2,TRBJ2-2,NA,16,CSASGFSGSNTGELFF,TGCAGTGCTAGTGGCTTCAGCGGGAGTAACACCGGGGAGCTGTTTTTT
TRBV3-1/TRBV3-2,TRBD2,TRBJ2-3,NA,15,CASSPGTSGMVTQYF,TGTGCCAGCAGCCCCGGGACTAGCGGGATGGTGACGCAGTATTTT
TRBV19,NA,TRBJ2-6,NA,15,CASSRQDSGANVLTF,TGTGCCAGTAGTCGACAGGACTCTGGGGCCAACGTCCTGACTTTC
TRBV7-9,TRBD1,TRBJ1-1,NA,16,CASSLDAGQGKTEAFF,TGTGCCAGCAGCTTAGACGCGGGACAGGGGAAAACTGAAGCTTTCTTT
TRBV6-6,NA,TRBJ2-1,NA,14,CASWTRTGSNEQFF,TGTGCCAGCTGGACGCGAACAGGGAGCAATGAGCAGTTCTTC
TRBV30,NA,TRBJ1-5,NA,12,CASRQGNQPQHF,TGTGCCTCCCGACAGGGCAATCAGCCCCAGCATTTT
TRBV19,TRBD1,TRBJ1-2,NA,13,CAIVDRPGGGYTF,TGTGCCATAGTGGACAGGCCAGGCGGGGGCTACACCTTC
TRBV6-4,TRBD2,TRBJ2-7,NA,14,CASSTVAGDYEQYF,TGTGCCAGCAGTACAGTAGCGGGAGATTACGAGCAGTACTTC